The sequence of this T cell receptor beta chain was determined in a study of cytomegalovirus exposure and HLA in healthy donors. Findings and caveats of the study: HLA allele associations emerged for around 16,000 TCR beta sequences in a later analysis, at 0.05 false discovery rate.

CDR1 MGHRA and CDR2 YSYEKL come from the germline V gene. Between the trimmed V and J ends, which lost 1 base and 4 bases, there was a span of 7 bases. The CDR3 contains 13 residues. A remark on this clone: Its antigen remains unidentified.

Amplification used 60 Vbeta primers and 13 Jbeta primers. Profiled with immunoSEQ multiplex PCR; TCRdb holds only in-frame clones, not every one. The ten top clones account for roughly 3%, within a sample of about 140,000 clones. This sequence originates from a man in his forties in good health and CMV-seronegative. The chain recombines TRBV4-1 with TRBJ1-2; no clear D gene. The sequenced material came from PBMCs. For the CDR3, the DNA is TGCGCCAGCAGCCAAGTAGTTTTCTATGGCTACACCTTC. Protein: CASSQVVFYGYTF.